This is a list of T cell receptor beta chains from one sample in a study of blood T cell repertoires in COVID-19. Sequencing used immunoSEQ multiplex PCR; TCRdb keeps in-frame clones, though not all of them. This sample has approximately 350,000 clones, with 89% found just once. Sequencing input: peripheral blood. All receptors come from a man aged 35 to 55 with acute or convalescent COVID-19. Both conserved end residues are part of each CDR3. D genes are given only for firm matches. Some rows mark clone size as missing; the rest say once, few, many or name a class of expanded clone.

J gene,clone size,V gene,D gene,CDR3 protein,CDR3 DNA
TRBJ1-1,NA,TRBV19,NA,CGTFLNTEAFF,TGTGGAACTTTTCTGAACACTGAAGCTTTCTTT
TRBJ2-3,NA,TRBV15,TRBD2,CATSRGLAATSTDTQYF,TGTGCCACCAGCAGAGGCCTAGCGGCGACCTCCACAGATACGCAGTATTTT
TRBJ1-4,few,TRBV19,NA,CASSPQGGEGRLFF,TGTGCCAGTAGTCCCCAAGGAGGAGAGGGAAGACTGTTTTTT
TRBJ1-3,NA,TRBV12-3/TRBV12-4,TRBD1,CASRISRGPEIF,TGTGCCAGCAGGATAAGCAGGGGGCCAGAGATCTTT
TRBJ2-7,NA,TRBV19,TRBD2,CASSIGTSGITEQYF,TGTGCCAGTAGTATAGGGACTAGCGGGATAACCGAGCAGTACTTC
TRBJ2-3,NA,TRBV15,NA,CATSREAVTDTQYF,TGTGCCACCAGCAGAGAGGCAGTTACAGATACGCAGTATTTT
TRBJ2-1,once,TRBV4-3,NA,CASSQELLLAFDEQFF,TGCGCCAGCAGCCAAGAGCTCCTGCTAGCATTCGATGAGCAGTTCTTC
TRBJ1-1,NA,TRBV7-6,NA,CASSPQQNTEAFF,TGTGCCAGCAGCCCCCAACAGAACACTGAAGCTTTCTTT
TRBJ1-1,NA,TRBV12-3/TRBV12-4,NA,CASSFYTEAFF,TGTGCCAGCAGTTTTTATACTGAAGCTTTCTTT
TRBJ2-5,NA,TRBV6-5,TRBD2,CASRVAGGPGTQYF,TGTGCCAGCAGGGTAGCGGGAGGTCCGGGGACCCAGTACTTC
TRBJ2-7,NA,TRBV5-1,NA,CASRPGLGTPYEQYF,TGCGCCAGCAGGCCAGGTCTGGGTACGCCCTACGAGCAGTACTTC
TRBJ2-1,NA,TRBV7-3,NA,CASSLWVRGEQFF,TGTGCCAGCAGCTTATGGGTGCGGGGTGAGCAGTTCTTC
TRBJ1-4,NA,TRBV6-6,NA,CASSSRSGTTNEKLFF,TGTGCCAGCAGTAGTCGTTCGGGAACAACTAATGAAAAACTGTTTTTT
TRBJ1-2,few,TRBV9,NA,CASSPESEGIIGGYTF,TGTGCCAGCAGCCCCGAATCGGAGGGAATCATCGGCGGCTACACCTTC
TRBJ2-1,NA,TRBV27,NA,CASSPGASYNEQFF,TGTGCCAGCAGCCCTGGAGCCTCCTACAATGAGCAGTTCTTC
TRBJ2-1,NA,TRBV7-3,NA,CASSLDGSTYNEQFF,TGTGCCAGCAGCTTAGACGGGAGTACCTACAATGAGCAGTTCTTC
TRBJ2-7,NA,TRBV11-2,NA,CASSLFQGNPYEQYF,TGTGCCAGCAGCTTATTTCAGGGGAACCCCTACGAGCAGTACTTC
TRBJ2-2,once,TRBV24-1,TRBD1,CATSDRRQGAFTGELFF,TGTGCCACCAGTGACCGAAGACAGGGGGCGTTCACCGGGGAGCTGTTTTTT
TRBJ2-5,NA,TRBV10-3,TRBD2,CATMRIQRGGGETQYF,TGTGCCACCATGAGGATTCAGCGGGGGGGAGGAGAGACCCAGTACTTC
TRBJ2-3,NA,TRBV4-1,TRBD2,CASSQDVRRGGWADTQYF,TGCGCCAGCAGCCAAGATGTAAGGCGGGGGGGTTGGGCAGATACGCAGTATTTT
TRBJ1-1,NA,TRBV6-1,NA,CASSEGVANTEAFF,TGTGCCAGCAGTGAAGGTGTGGCGAACACTGAAGCTTTCTTT
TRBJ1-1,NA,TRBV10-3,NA,CAISESKSQRNTEAFF,TGTGCCATCAGTGAGTCGAAAAGCCAGCGGAACACTGAAGCTTTCTTT
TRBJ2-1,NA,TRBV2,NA,CASSGSGLSYNEQFF,TGTGCCAGCAGTGGCTCAGGTCTTTCCTACAATGAGCAGTTCTTC
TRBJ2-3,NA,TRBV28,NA,CASSFNERITDTQYF,TGTGCCAGCAGTTTTAACGAGCGGATCACAGATACGCAGTATTTT
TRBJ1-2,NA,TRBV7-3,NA,CASSFEGDGYTF,TGTGCCAGCAGCTTTGAGGGAGATGGCTACACCTTC
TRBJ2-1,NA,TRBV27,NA,CATRQWGLGDEQFF,TGTGCCACCAGGCAGTGGGGACTTGGGGATGAGCAGTTCTTC
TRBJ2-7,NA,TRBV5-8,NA,CASSLGQVTYEQYF,TGTGCCAGCAGCTTGGGACAGGTTACCTACGAGCAGTACTTC
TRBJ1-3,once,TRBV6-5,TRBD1,CASMTGENTIYF,TGTGCCAGCATGACAGGGGAGAACACCATATATTTT
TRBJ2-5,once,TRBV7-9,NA,CASSLALGLETQYF,TGTGCCAGCAGCTTAGCGCTGGGGCTAGAGACCCAGTACTTC
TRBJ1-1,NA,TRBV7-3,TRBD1,CASSRGQGNTEAFF,TGTGCCAGCAGCCGCGGACAGGGCAACACTGAAGCTTTCTTT
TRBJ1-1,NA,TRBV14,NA,CASSPRVDTEAFF,TGTGCCAGCAGCCCCCGAGTGGACACTGAAGCTTTCTTT
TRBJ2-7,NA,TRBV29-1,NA,CSVEGGPFYEQYF,TGCAGCGTTGAAGGAGGGCCTTTTTACGAGCAGTACTTC
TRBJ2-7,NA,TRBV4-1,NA,CASSFRRGYEQYF,TGCGCCAGCAGCTTCCGAAGGGGCTACGAGCAGTACTTC
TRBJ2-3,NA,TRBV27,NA,CASSLQGRFTDTQYF,TGTGCCAGCAGTTTGCAGGGAAGGTTCACAGATACGCAGTATTTT
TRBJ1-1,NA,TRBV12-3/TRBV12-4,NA,CASWGGAFAEAFF,TGTGCCAGCTGGGGCGGGGCCTTCGCTGAAGCTTTCTTT
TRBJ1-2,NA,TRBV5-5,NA,CASSLGLGPGYTF,TGTGCCAGCAGCTTGGGCCTGGGCCCTGGCTACACCTTC
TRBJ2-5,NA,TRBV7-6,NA,CASSLRFREVRETQYF,TGTGCCAGCAGCTTGAGGTTCAGGGAAGTGAGAGAGACCCAGTACTTC
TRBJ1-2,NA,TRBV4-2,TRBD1,CASSQRQGVSDGYTF,TGTGCCAGCAGCCAGAGACAGGGTGTTTCGGATGGCTACACCTTC
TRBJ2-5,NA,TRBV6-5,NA,CASSYGRSNLGTQYF,TGTGCCAGCAGTTACGGCAGGTCCAATCTTGGGACCCAGTACTTC
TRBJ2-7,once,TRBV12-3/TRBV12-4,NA,CASKGDGYEQYF,TGTGCCAGCAAGGGGGACGGCTACGAGCAGTACTTC
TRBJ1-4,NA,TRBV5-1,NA,CASAEGATTNEKLFF,TGCGCCAGCGCCGAAGGGGCAACAACTAATGAAAAACTGTTTTTT
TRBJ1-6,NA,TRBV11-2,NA,CASSFGGVYNSPLHF,TGTGCCAGCAGCTTCGGGGGTGTCTATAATTCACCCCTCCACTTT
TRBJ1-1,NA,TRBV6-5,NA,CAANHRGTNTEAFF,TGTGCCGCGAACCATAGGGGGACAAACACTGAAGCTTTCTTT
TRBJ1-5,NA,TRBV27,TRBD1,CASSYLQGASQPQHF,TGTGCCAGCAGTTACCTACAGGGGGCAAGTCAGCCCCAGCATTTT
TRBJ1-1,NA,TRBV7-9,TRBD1,CASSSSDRGAEAFF,TGTGCCAGCAGCTCCTCAGACAGGGGGGCTGAAGCTTTCTTT
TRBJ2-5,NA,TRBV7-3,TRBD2,CASSNSSGRSKTQYF,TGTGCCAGCAGCAATAGTAGCGGGAGGTCAAAGACCCAGTACTTC
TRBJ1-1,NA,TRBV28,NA,CASSLSRGRAFF,TGTGCCAGCAGTTTATCCAGGGGCCGGGCTTTCTTT
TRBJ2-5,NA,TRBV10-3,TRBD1,CATRQGTVTQETQYF,TGTGCCACTCGACAGGGGACCGTGACCCAAGAGACCCAGTACTTC
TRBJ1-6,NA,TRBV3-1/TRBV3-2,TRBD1,CASSPRDSRNSPLHF,TGTGCCAGCAGCCCTAGGGACAGTCGTAATTCACCCCTCCACTTT
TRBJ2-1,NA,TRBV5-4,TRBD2,CASSFKAGGYNEQFF,TGTGCCAGCAGCTTCAAAGCGGGGGGCTACAATGAGCAGTTCTTC
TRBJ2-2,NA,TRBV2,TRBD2,CATGGGAGELFF,TGTGCCACCGGGGGGGGTGCCGGGGAGCTGTTTTTT